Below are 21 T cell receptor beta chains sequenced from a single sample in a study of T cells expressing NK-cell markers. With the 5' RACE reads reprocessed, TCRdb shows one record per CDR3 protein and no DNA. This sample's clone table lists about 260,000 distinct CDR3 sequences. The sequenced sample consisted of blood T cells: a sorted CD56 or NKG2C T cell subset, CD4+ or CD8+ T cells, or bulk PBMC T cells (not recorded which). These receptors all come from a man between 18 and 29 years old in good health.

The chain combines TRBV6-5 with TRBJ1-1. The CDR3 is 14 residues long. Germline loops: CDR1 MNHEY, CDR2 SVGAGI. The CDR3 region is CANKLTGANTEAFF.

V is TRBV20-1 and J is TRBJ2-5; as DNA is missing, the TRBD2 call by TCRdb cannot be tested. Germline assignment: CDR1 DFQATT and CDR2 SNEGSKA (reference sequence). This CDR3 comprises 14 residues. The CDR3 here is CSEGLAGGEETQYF.

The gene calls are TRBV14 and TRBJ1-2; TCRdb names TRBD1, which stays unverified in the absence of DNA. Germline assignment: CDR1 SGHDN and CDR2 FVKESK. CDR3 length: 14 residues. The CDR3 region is CASSESTGSGGYTF. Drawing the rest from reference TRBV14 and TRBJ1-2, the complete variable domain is EAGVTQFPSHSVIEKGQTVTLRCDPISGHDNLYWYRRVMGKEIKFLLHFVKESKQDESGMPNNRFLAERTGGTYSTLKVQPAELEDSGVYFCASSESTGSGGYTFGSGTRLTVV.

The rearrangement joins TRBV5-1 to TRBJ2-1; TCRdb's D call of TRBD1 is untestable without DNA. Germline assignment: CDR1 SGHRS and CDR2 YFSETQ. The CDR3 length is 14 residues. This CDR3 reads CASSGNRGGNEQFF. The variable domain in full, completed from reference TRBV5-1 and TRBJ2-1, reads KAGVTQTPRYLIKTRGQQVTLSCSPISGHRSVSWYQQTPGQGLQFLFEYFSETQRNKGNFPGRFSGRQFSNSRSEMNVSTLELGDSALYLCASSGNRGGNEQFFGPGTRLTVL.

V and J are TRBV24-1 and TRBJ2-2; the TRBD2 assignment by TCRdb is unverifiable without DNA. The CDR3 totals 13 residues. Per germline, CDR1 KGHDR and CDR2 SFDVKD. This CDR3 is CAIGTSTGGELFF.

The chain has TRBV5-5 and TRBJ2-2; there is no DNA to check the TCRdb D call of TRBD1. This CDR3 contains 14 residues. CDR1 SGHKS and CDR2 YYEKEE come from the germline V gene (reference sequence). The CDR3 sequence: CASRWERWAGELFF.

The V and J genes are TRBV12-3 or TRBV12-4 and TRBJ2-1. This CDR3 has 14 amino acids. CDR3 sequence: CASSDRTRYNEQFF.

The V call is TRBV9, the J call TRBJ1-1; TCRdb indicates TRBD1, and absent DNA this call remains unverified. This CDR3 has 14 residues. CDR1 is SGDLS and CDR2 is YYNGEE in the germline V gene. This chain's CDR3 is CASSPGGGDTEAFF.

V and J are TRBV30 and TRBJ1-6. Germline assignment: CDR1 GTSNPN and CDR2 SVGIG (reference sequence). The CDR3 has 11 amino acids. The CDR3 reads CAWTADSPLHF.

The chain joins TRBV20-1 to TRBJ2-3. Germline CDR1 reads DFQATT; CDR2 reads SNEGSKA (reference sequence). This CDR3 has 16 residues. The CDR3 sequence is CSARDIRDAAADTQYF.

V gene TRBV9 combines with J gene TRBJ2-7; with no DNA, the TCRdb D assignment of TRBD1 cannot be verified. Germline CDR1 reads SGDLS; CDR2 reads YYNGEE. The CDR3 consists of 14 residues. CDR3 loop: CASSVGDPRDEQYF.

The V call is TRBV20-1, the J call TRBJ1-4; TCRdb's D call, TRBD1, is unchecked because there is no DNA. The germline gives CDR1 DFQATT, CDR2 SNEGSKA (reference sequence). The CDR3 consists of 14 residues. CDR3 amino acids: CSARGYRGSEKLFF.

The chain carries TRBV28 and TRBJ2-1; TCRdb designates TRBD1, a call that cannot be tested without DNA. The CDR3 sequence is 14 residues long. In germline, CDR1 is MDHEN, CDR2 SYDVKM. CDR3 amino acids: CASSLGEPRDEQFF.

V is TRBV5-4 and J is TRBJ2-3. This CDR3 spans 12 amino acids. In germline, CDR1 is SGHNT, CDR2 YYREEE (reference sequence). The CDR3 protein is CASSLGLATQYF.

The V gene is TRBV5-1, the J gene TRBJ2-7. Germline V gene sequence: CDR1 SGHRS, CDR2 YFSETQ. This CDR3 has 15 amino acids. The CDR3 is CASSWGRVGSYEQYF.

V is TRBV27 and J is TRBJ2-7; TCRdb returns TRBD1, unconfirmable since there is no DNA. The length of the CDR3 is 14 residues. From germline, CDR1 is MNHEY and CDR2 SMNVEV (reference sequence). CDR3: CASTKTGGHYEQYF.

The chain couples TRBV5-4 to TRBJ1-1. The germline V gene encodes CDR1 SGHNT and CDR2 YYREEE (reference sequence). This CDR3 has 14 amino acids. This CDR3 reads CASSLEFGSPEAFF.

CDR3 region: CAISESGGRGNQPQHF. J is TRBJ1-5 and V is TRBV10-3; the TCRdb D gene call, TRBD1, has no DNA to confirm it. The CDR3 contains 16 residues. Germline assignment: CDR1 ENHRY and CDR2 SYGVKD.

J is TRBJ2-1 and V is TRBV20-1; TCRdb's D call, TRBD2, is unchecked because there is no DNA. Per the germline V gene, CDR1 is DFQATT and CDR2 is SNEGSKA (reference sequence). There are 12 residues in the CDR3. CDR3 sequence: CSAEREGREQFF.

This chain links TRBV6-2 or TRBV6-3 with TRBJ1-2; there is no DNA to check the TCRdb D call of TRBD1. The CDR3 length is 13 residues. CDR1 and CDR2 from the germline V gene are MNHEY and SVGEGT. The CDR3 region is CASRTDSNYGYTF.

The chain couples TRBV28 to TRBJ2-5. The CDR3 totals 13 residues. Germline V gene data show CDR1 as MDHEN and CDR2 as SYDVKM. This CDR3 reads CASSFPSQQTQYF.